The present TCR beta chain was sequenced within a study of T cell responses to AZD1222 COVID-19 vaccine. General observations from the study: All repertoire sampling was performed exclusively after the peak T cell response. Targets within unmutated variant regions were reportedly found for nearly half of spike-specific TCRs.

The CDR3 covers 13 residues. With 0 bases clipped from V and 8 bases from J, the junction kept 2 bases outside the gene matches. Germline values: CDR1 MNHEY, CDR2 SVGAGI. The assay was immunoSEQ multiplex PCR, and TCRdb's table has in-frame clones only and misses some. Among tens of thousands of clones listed, roughly 82% were seen once. Worth noting for this clone: Its cognate antigen is unknown.

The origin of this receptor is an adult in good health. Sequenced here: peripheral blood, sampled on day 0 of AZD1222 vaccination. The chain links TRBV6-5 to TRBJ2-3, with TRBD2 matching 7 bases. The CDR3 spells CASSYSGGGTQYF. The CDR3 DNA is TGTGCCAGCAGTTACTCGGGCGGGGGTACGCAGTATTTT.